The rows below give T cell receptor beta chains drawn from one sample of a study of CD4 T cells in relation to SARS-CoV-2 and coronaviruses. The table came from immunoSEQ multiplex PCR; TCRdb's copy has only in-frame clones and leaves some out. This table has 60,000 to 85,000 clones, over 90% appearing once. Sequencing used naive CD4+ T cells from PBMCs. These receptor sequences come from a human donor in good health. Each CDR3 is given with its conserved first and last residue. The D gene is left open where the match is weak. Not every row has a clone size; where given, it reads once, few, many or a size class.

j_gene: TRBJ1-2
d_gene: NA
v_gene: TRBV19
abundance: NA
CDR3aa: CASRIDARGYYGYTF
CDR3nt: TGTGCCAGTAGAATTGACGCGAGGGGCTACTATGGCTACACCTTC

j_gene: TRBJ2-7
d_gene: TRBD2
v_gene: TRBV30
abundance: NA
CDR3aa: CAWSRGGSYEQYF
CDR3nt: TGTGCCTGGAGTCGCGGGGGGTCCTACGAGCAGTACTTC

j_gene: TRBJ2-2
d_gene: TRBD2
v_gene: TRBV3-1/TRBV3-2
abundance: NA
CDR3aa: CASSLGLRGLDRELFF
CDR3nt: TGTGCCAGCAGCCTGGGACTTAGGGGACTAGACCGGGAGCTGTTTTTT

j_gene: TRBJ1-2
d_gene: TRBD1
v_gene: TRBV7-2
abundance: NA
CDR3aa: CASSSRQGGNGYTF
CDR3nt: TGTGCCAGCAGCTCCCGACAGGGAGGGAATGGCTACACCTTC

j_gene: TRBJ2-6
d_gene: TRBD1
v_gene: TRBV6-6
abundance: once
CDR3aa: CASNWDRGGGANVLTF
CDR3nt: TGTGCCAGCAACTGGGACAGGGGCGGTGGGGCCAACGTCCTGACTTTC

j_gene: TRBJ1-5
d_gene: TRBD1
v_gene: TRBV6-2/TRBV6-3
abundance: few
CDR3aa: CASSYSGTDNQPQHF
CDR3nt: TGTGCCAGCAGTTATTCCGGGACAGATAATCAGCCCCAGCATTTT

j_gene: TRBJ1-2
d_gene: NA
v_gene: TRBV19
abundance: few
CDR3aa: CASSSPDYGYTF
CDR3nt: TGTGCCAGTAGTTCTCCTGACTATGGCTACACCTTC

j_gene: TRBJ1-6
d_gene: NA
v_gene: TRBV7-2
abundance: once
CDR3aa: CASSLGWGAHSPLHF
CDR3nt: TGTGCCAGCAGCTTAGGATGGGGGGCCCATTCACCCCTCCACTTT

j_gene: TRBJ1-5
d_gene: TRBD1
v_gene: TRBV18
abundance: NA
CDR3aa: CASSYGQAASQPQHF
CDR3nt: TGTGCCAGCTCGTATGGACAGGCGGCCTCGCAGCCCCAGCATTTT

j_gene: TRBJ2-7
d_gene: TRBD1
v_gene: TRBV29-1
abundance: NA
CDR3aa: CSVARGPLYEQYF
CDR3nt: TGCAGCGTTGCGAGGGGGCCCCTATACGAGCAGTACTTC

j_gene: TRBJ1-6
d_gene: TRBD1
v_gene: TRBV30
abundance: NA
CDR3aa: CAWKSTGESPLHF
CDR3nt: TGTGCCTGGAAGTCGACAGGGGAATCACCCCTCCACTTT

j_gene: TRBJ2-1
d_gene: NA
v_gene: TRBV6-2/TRBV6-3
abundance: NA
CDR3aa: CASSERGREQFF
CDR3nt: TGTGCCAGCAGCGAGAGGGGACGTGAGCAGTTCTTC

j_gene: TRBJ2-7
d_gene: NA
v_gene: TRBV14
abundance: NA
CDR3aa: CASSYGGSRSYEQYF
CDR3nt: TGTGCCAGCAGCTACGGAGGAAGCAGAAGCTACGAGCAGTACTTC

j_gene: TRBJ2-7
d_gene: TRBD2
v_gene: TRBV3-1/TRBV3-2
abundance: NA
CDR3aa: CASSRLGDYSSYEQYF
CDR3nt: TGTGCCAGCAGCCGATTGGGGGACTACAGCTCCTACGAGCAGTACTTC

j_gene: TRBJ2-5
d_gene: TRBD2
v_gene: TRBV7-2
abundance: NA
CDR3aa: CASSTRAGGETQYF
CDR3nt: TGTGCCAGCAGCACCCGCGCGGGGGGAGAGACCCAGTACTTC

j_gene: TRBJ2-5
d_gene: TRBD1
v_gene: TRBV6-1
abundance: NA
CDR3aa: CASSDLWTGASGQYF
CDR3nt: TGTGCCAGCAGTGACCTTTGGACAGGGGCGTCAGGCCAGTACTTC

j_gene: TRBJ2-7
d_gene: NA
v_gene: TRBV11-2
abundance: NA
CDR3aa: CASSLTFQAYEQYF
CDR3nt: TGTGCCAGCAGCTTAACTTTTCAGGCCTACGAGCAGTACTTC

j_gene: TRBJ1-4
d_gene: TRBD1
v_gene: TRBV2
abundance: NA
CDR3aa: CASSADRGLEKLFF
CDR3nt: TGTGCCAGCAGTGCTGACAGGGGGCTGGAAAAACTGTTTTTT

j_gene: TRBJ1-6
d_gene: NA
v_gene: TRBV28
abundance: few
CDR3aa: CASSLGPGGGSPLHF
CDR3nt: TGTGCCAGCAGTTTAGGTCCGGGTGGAGGATCACCCCTCCACTTT

j_gene: TRBJ2-1
d_gene: TRBD2
v_gene: TRBV4-2
abundance: NA
CDR3aa: CASSQDRLAAEQFF
CDR3nt: TGTGCCAGCAGCCAAGACCGGCTAGCGGCTGAGCAGTTCTTC

j_gene: TRBJ2-2
d_gene: NA
v_gene: TRBV18
abundance: NA
CDR3aa: CASSPRPGELFF
CDR3nt: TGTGCCAGCTCACCACGGCCCGGGGAGCTGTTTTTT

j_gene: TRBJ1-5
d_gene: TRBD1
v_gene: TRBV27
abundance: NA
CDR3aa: CASSPQGQGSQPQHF
CDR3nt: TGTGCCAGCAGTCCGCAGGGACAGGGAAGTCAGCCCCAGCATTTT

j_gene: TRBJ1-6
d_gene: NA
v_gene: TRBV9
abundance: NA
CDR3aa: CASSVGQLIGSYNSPLHF
CDR3nt: TGTGCCAGCAGCGTAGGGCAGCTTATCGGCTCCTATAATTCACCCCTCCACTTT

j_gene: TRBJ2-1
d_gene: NA
v_gene: TRBV3-1/TRBV3-2
abundance: NA
CDR3aa: CASSHRGQPYNEQFF
CDR3nt: TGTGCCAGCAGCCACAGGGGACAACCCTACAATGAGCAGTTCTTC

j_gene: TRBJ2-3
d_gene: TRBD2
v_gene: TRBV6-5
abundance: NA
CDR3aa: CASSYSASGGADTQYF
CDR3nt: TGTGCCAGCAGTTACTCGGCTAGCGGGGGAGCAGATACGCAGTATTTT

j_gene: TRBJ2-1
d_gene: NA
v_gene: TRBV11-2
abundance: NA
CDR3aa: CASSLDPQGLPYNEQFF
CDR3nt: TGTGCCAGCAGCTTAGATCCGCAGGGGTTGCCCTACAATGAGCAGTTCTTC